The next 2 T cell receptor beta chains were all read from a single sample in a study of T cells in Graves' hyperthyroidism and ophthalmopathy. It was RNA transcripts that yielded the amplified TCR beta CDR3 regions. HTBI primers were the set used in a first-round RT-PCR of the TCR CDR3. TCRdb processed the multiplex PCR reads anew with MiXCR; each CDR3 protein has one entry. The data show hundreds of thousands of distinct CDR3 sequences, roughly 20% seen once. Input material: blood. The receptors come from a man aged 25-45 years with Graves' ophthalmopathy.

This clonotype was detected a few times. The chain uses TRBV27 and TRBJ1-2, with D possibly TRBD1 on 6 matching bases. Trimming left V 2 bases short and J 3 bases short, with 16 bases between. The germline V gene has CDR1 MNHEY and CDR2 SMNVEV (reference sequence). The CDR3 has 16 residues. The CDR3 reads CASSLLGQSGDYGYTF. The CDR3 DNA follows: TGTGCCAGCAGTTTACTGGGACAAAGCGGTGACTATGGCTACACCTTC.

The chain employs TRBV28 and TRBJ2-5; no clear D. Germline CDR1 is MDHEN and CDR2 is SYDVKM. The CDR3 sequence is 12 residues long. V lost 5 bases to trimming and J lost 13 bases, with 17 bases between them. CDR3 in amino acids: CASSQRLDPRYF. CDR3 bases: TGTGCCAGCAGTCAGCGACTTGACCCACGGTACTTC.